Listed below are T cell receptor beta chains from one sample, sequenced in a study of beta chain features in type 1 diabetes. Clones were sequenced by immunoSEQ multiplex PCR, and TCRdb holds only the in-frame ones, with some missing. The sample includes around 500,000 clones, about 29% of them seen just once. Sequenced input: naive CD4+ T cells from blood. All receptors come from a man between 18 and 29 years old in good health. CDR3s include the opening cysteine and the closing phenylalanine or tryptophan. The D gene is left open where the match is weak. Part of the rows lack a size; the others show once, few, many or a class for expanded clones.

v_call	clone_size	d_call	j_call	cdr3_nt	cdr3_aa
TRBV11-1	few	.	TRBJ2-1	TGTGCCAGCAGCCCGGGACTGACAGGAATGGATGAGCAGTTCTTC	CASSPGLTGMDEQFF
TRBV30	many	.	TRBJ1-5	TGTGCCTGGAGCCCAGGTAGCCAGCCCCAGCATTTT	CAWSPGSQPQHF
TRBV29-1	.	TRBD2	TRBJ2-7	TGCAGCGTCGCCGCACTAGCGGGCTCCTACGAGCAGTACTTC	CSVAALAGSYEQYF
TRBV5-6	few	TRBD2	TRBJ2-5	TGTGCCAGCAGCTTGCCTAGCGGGAGGTCGGAGACCCAGTACTTC	CASSLPSGRSETQYF
TRBV7-9	.	.	TRBJ2-5	TGTGCCAGCAGCCCCGGCCTCCCCCAGTACTTC	CASSPGLPQYF
TRBV29-1	few	.	TRBJ2-1	TGCAGCGTTGAACGGTCCACCGGCAATGAGCAGTTCTTC	CSVERSTGNEQFF
TRBV5-1	few	.	TRBJ2-5	TGCGCCAGCAGCCCGCAGGTGGTGGCGGAGACCCAGTACTTC	CASSPQVVAETQYF
TRBV30	few	.	TRBJ1-1	TGTGCCCAACAGAGGGACTGGGGTGAAGCTTTCTTT	CAQQRDWGEAFF
TRBV4-1	once	.	TRBJ2-2	TGCGCCAGCAGCCAAGAACCGAATAGGATCACCGGGGAGCTGTTTTTT	CASSQEPNRITGELFF
TRBV7-3	.	TRBD2	TRBJ2-5	TGTGCCAGCAGCTTAACCTCGGGAGGTGACCAGTACTTC	CASSLTSGGDQYF
TRBV25-1	.	.	TRBJ2-5	TGTGCCAGCAGTGGACTATACGGGACTGCTCAAGAGACCCAGTACTTC	CASSGLYGTAQETQYF
TRBV7-9	.	.	TRBJ2-1	TGTGCCAGCAGCTTAAGTCGCCAGACAAGGGGGAACAATGAGCAGTTCTTC	CASSLSRQTRGNNEQFF
TRBV14	.	.	TRBJ2-2	TGTGCCAGCAGCCAAGTAGGAGGGACGAACACCGGGGAGCTGTTTTTT	CASSQVGGTNTGELFF
TRBV6-1	.	TRBD2	TRBJ2-3	TGTGCCAGCAGTGAACGGGCTAGCGGCCTATCCACAGATACGCAGTATTTT	CASSERASGLSTDTQYF
TRBV7-8	.	.	TRBJ2-1	TGTGCCAGCAGCAAAAGGGTAGGGTGCGAGCAGTTCTTC	CASSKRVGCEQFF
TRBV7-8	.	TRBD1	TRBJ2-7	TGTGCCAGCAGCTTACAGGGGGCTTATGACGAGCAGTACTTC	CASSLQGAYDEQYF
TRBV2	.	.	TRBJ2-1	TGTGCCAGCACCCTGACGCACTACAATGAGCAGTTCTTC	CASTLTHYNEQFF
TRBV29-1	.	TRBD1	TRBJ2-2	TGCAGCGTTGAAGAAAGGAAAGGACAGGGTGTCACCGGGGAGCTGTTTTTT	CSVEERKGQGVTGELFF
TRBV7-2	few	TRBD2	TRBJ2-5	TGTGCCAGCAGCTTAGCGCTAAAGACTAGCGGTGCAGAGACCCAGTACTTC	CASSLALKTSGAETQYF
TRBV6-6	few	TRBD2	TRBJ2-3	TGTGCCAGCAGGACTAGCGGGAGTACAGATACGCAGTATTTT	CASRTSGSTDTQYF
TRBV5-1	.	TRBD2	TRBJ2-1	TGCGCCAGCAGCTTGGAGGCTAGCGGGAGGAGGAGCTCCTACAATGAGCAGTTCTTC	CASSLEASGRRSSYNEQFF
TRBV9	.	TRBD1	TRBJ2-1	TGTGCCAGCAGCGCTGCCGGACAGGCCATCTACAATGAGCAGTTCTTC	CASSAAGQAIYNEQFF
TRBV29-1	few	.	TRBJ2-1	TGCAGCGTGTCCCCGGGGACGAGCTCCTACAATGAGCAGTTCTTC	CSVSPGTSSYNEQFF
TRBV20-1	.	.	TRBJ2-5	TGCAGTGCGGTAGAAGAGACCCAGTACTTC	CSAVEETQYF
TRBV30	.	.	TRBJ1-6	TGTGCCTGGAGTGTAGGAGTCCGCGTGAGTTCACCCCTCCACTTT	CAWSVGVRVSSPLHF
TRBV5-6	few	.	TRBJ2-4	TGTGCCAGCAGCTTGGTCCAGGGTTACAAAAACATTCAGTACTTC	CASSLVQGYKNIQYF
TRBV7-2	few	.	TRBJ2-3	TGTGCCAGCAGCTTCATATACACAGATACGCAGTATTTT	CASSFIYTDTQYF
TRBV6-1	.	.	TRBJ2-3	TGTGCCAGCAGTGAAAGCAGGGAAGATACGCAGTATTTT	CASSESREDTQYF
TRBV30	few	TRBD1	TRBJ2-5	TGTGCCTGGAGCCTCGGACAGGGTAGGCCCCAGTACTTC	CAWSLGQGRPQYF
TRBV5-1	.	TRBD1	TRBJ2-2	TGCGCCAGTCAGAGAGGACAGGCCGTCGGGGAGCTGTTTTTT	CASQRGQAVGELFF
TRBV29-1	few	.	TRBJ2-4	TGCAGCGTTGAAGGGGCAGGGTTACGAAACATTCAGTACTTC	CSVEGAGLRNIQYF
TRBV28	few	.	TRBJ2-7	TGTGCCAGCACACTCGGAGGGGCCTACGAGCAGTACTTC	CASTLGGAYEQYF
TRBV7-9	few	.	TRBJ2-1	TGTGCCAGCCCATCGACGCGGAATGAGCAGTTCTTC	CASPSTRNEQFF
TRBV7-2	.	.	TRBJ2-1	TGTGCCAGCAGCCCCGCCGGCGGTTACAATGAGCAGTTCTTC	CASSPAGGYNEQFF
TRBV30	few	TRBD2	TRBJ2-7	TGTGCCTGGAGTCTGGGACTAGCGGGCCTCTACGAGCAGTACTTC	CAWSLGLAGLYEQYF
TRBV30	.	.	TRBJ2-3	TGTGCCTGGAGTGGAAGTAGAGTAGCAGATACGCAGTATTTT	CAWSGSRVADTQYF
TRBV14	.	.	TRBJ2-3	TGTGCCAGCAGCCCGCAGGGTACGCAGTATTTT	CASSPQGTQYF
TRBV19	.	TRBD1	TRBJ1-2	TGTGCCAGTAGAGGGGACAGCTATGGCTACACCTTC	CASRGDSYGYTF
TRBV4-1	.	.	TRBJ1-1	TGCGCCAGCAGCCAGGACAGACGGAGGGAGACTGAAGCTTTCTTT	CASSQDRRRETEAFF
TRBV5-1	.	.	TRBJ2-1	TGCGCCAGCAGCTTGGGGGCTAGCCGTAATGAGCAGTTCTTC	CASSLGASRNEQFF
TRBV15	.	.	TRBJ2-7	TGTGCCACCAGCAGAGGGTCCGGACAAGGATCCTACGAGCAGTACTTC	CATSRGSGQGSYEQYF
TRBV30	.	TRBD1	TRBJ2-7	TGTGCCTGGAACAGGGGGCAAAGCGAGCAGTACTTC	CAWNRGQSEQYF
TRBV27	.	.	TRBJ1-4	TGTGCCAGCAGGACTCGACGTAACTTTGGTAATGAAAAACTGTTTTTT	CASRTRRNFGNEKLFF
TRBV7-3	few	TRBD2	TRBJ2-3	TGTGCCAGCAGCTCCTCAAGACGGACTAGCGGCACAGATACGCAGTATTTT	CASSSSRRTSGTDTQYF
TRBV28	few	.	TRBJ2-1	TGTGCCAGCAGTTTACTTAAAGGGGGTGAGCAGTTCTTC	CASSLLKGGEQFF
TRBV6-5	few	TRBD2	TRBJ2-7	TGTGCCAGCAGTAGAAATAGGGAGGGCTACGAGCAGTACTTC	CASSRNREGYEQYF
TRBV5-1	few	.	TRBJ2-7	TGCGCCAGCAGCTTAGCTGTTAGCTCCTACGAGCAGTACTTC	CASSLAVSSYEQYF
TRBV9	few	.	TRBJ2-2	TGTGCCAGCAGCGCATGGGCCGGCCCAGACACCGGGGAGCTGTTTTTT	CASSAWAGPDTGELFF
TRBV18	.	.	TRBJ2-5	TGTGCCAGCTCACCTTTCACGTCTCCGGAGACCCAGTACTTC	CASSPFTSPETQYF
TRBV27	few	TRBD1	TRBJ2-7	TGTGCCAGCAGTTTATCGGGGACAGGGGTCTACGAGCAGTACTTC	CASSLSGTGVYEQYF
TRBV5-4	few	.	TRBJ1-1	TGTGCCAGCAGCTCGGGAGTGAACACTGAAGCTTTCTTT	CASSSGVNTEAFF
TRBV30	.	TRBD2	TRBJ2-2	TGTGCCCGGATCGGTCTAGCGGGAACCGGGGAGCTGTTTTTT	CARIGLAGTGELFF
TRBV5-6	.	.	TRBJ1-1	TGTGCCAGCAGCGGCTCAGGGGAAGCTTTCTTT	CASSGSGEAFF